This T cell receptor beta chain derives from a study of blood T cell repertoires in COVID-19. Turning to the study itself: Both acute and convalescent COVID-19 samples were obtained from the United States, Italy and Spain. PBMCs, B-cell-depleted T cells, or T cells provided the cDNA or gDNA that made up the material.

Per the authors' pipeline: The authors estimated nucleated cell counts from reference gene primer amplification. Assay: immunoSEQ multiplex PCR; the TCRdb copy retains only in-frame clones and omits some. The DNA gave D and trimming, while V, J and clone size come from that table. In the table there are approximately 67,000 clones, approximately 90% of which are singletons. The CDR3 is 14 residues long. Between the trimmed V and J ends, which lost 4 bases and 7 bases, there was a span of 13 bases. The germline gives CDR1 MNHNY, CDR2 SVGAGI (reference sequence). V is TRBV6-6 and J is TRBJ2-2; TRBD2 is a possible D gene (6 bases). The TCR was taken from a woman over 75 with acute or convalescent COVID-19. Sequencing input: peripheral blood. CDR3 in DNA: TGTGCCAGCAGTTTCACGGGGGACGTCGGGGAGCTGTTTTTT. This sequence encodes CASSFTGDVGELFF.